This T cell receptor (beta chain) is from a study of blood T cell repertoires in COVID-19. Study at large: Acute and convalescent COVID-19 samples came from the United States, Italy and Spain.

CDR3 length equals 14 residues. Germline CDR1 reads SNHLY; CDR2 reads FYNNEI. The junction had 8 bases not matched to a gene; V was cut back by 4 bases and J by 11 bases. Original handling: Quantification of nucleated cells was approximated via reference gene primer amplification. The method was immunoSEQ multiplex PCR; TCRdb's version includes in-frame clones alone and lacks a portion of them. That table furnishes V, J and clone size, whereas the DNA furnished D and trimming. The sample holds around 160,000 clones, over 80% seen once. What the recovered Cohort 3 donors had was two negative PCRs, clearance, or symptom resolution.

The clonotype was recovered from a woman aged 55-69 years who had recovered from COVID-19. The chain recombines TRBV2 with TRBJ1-4, with 9 bases fitting TRBD1. The sequencing sample was made of PBMCs or T cells enriched from blood (not recorded which). For the CDR3, the DNA is TGTGCCAGCAGTGTAGACAGGGGGAGGAGTAAACTGTTTTTT. Encoded protein: CASSVDRGRSKLFF.